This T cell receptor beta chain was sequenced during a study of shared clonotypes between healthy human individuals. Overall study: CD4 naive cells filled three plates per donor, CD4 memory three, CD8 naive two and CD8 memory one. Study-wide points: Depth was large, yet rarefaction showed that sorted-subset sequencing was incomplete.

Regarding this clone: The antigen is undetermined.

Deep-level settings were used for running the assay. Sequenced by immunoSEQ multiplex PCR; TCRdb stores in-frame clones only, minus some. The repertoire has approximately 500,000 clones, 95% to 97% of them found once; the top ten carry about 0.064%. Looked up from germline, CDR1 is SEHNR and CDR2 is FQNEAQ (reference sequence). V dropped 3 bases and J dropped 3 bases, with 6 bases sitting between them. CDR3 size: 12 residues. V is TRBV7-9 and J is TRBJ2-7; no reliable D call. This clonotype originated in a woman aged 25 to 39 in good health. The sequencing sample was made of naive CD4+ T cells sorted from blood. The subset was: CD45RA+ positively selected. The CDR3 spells CASSFNGYEQYF. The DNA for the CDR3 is TGTGCCAGCAGCTTTAACGGCTACGAGCAGTACTTC.